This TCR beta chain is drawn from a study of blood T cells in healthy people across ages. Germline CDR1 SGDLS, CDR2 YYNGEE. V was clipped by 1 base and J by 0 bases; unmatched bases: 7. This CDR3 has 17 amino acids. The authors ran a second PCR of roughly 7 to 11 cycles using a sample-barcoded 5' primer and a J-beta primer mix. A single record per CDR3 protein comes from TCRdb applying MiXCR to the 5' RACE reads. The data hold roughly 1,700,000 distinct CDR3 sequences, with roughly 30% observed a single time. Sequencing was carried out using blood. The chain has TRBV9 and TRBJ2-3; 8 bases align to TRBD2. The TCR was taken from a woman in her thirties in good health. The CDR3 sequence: CASSVTSGYPSTDTQYF. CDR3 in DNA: TGTGCCAGCAGCGTAACTAGCGGATACCCTAGCACAGATACGCAGTATTTT.